This T cell receptor (beta chain) was captured by sequencing in a study of neurological immune-mediated disorders. Findings of the study overall: Patients with HTLV-1-associated myelopathy had the highest level of TCR clonal expansion, whereas patients with multiple sclerosis had the lowest level, falling beneath the level found in healthy controls. Among expanded clones, no CDR3 amino acid sequences were shared across subjects, a pattern suggesting private repertoires in all groups.

This clonotype was detected only once. Its specificity is not known. The method for making cDNA was 5'RACE, and it used 10-nucleotide random UMIs. Sequencing runs each generated in excess of 160 million TCR-beta sequences derived from 15-18 subjects. Each CDR3 protein is one row after TCRdb ran MiXCR on the 5' RACE reads. The sample lists approximately 74,000 distinct CDR3 sequences, around 9.9% seen once, with about 1.8% in the top ten. Germline CDR1 is MNHEY and CDR2 is SVGEGT. Unmatched junction bases numbered 10, after V lost 5 bases and J lost 5 bases. This CDR3 is 17 amino acids long. Material for sequencing was PBMCs. The V gene is TRBV6-2 or TRBV6-3, the J gene TRBJ2-2; 11 positions agree with TRBD2. This receptor was taken from a man aged 45-65 years in good health. The CDR3 bases are TGTGCCAGCAGTCCGCGTAGCGGGAGGGCCCGGACCGGGGAGCTGTTTTTT. Encoded protein: CASSPRSGRARTGELFF.